This section outlines one TCR beta chain sequence together with its context. Its antigen is not known. The data belong to a study of shared clonotypes between healthy human individuals. The study, taken as a whole, reports: Between several donors, naive CD4 clonotypes were shared at a level of about 5%.

Germline V lookup: CDR1 SGHDT, CDR2 YYEEEE. This CDR3 contains 15 residues. Trimming shortened V by 2 bases and J by 0 bases, and 6 bases separated the two germline ends. Genomic DNA belonging to each subset was distributed in equal measure over several immunoSEQ plates. Data came from immunoSEQ multiplex PCR; TCRdb stores just in-frame clones and leaves some out. In the table there are 560,000 or so clones, around 96% of which are singletons. Naive CD8 cells lacked CD45RO, underwent positive selection for CCR7 and left out terminally differentiated effector memory CD45RA+ cells. Sequencing used naive CD8+ T cells sorted from blood. This TCR derives from a woman younger than 45 in good health. The chain combines TRBV5-6 with TRBJ2-6, with D unresolved. For the CDR3, the DNA is TGTGCCAGCAGCTTTCCCCTCTCTGGGGCCAACGTCCTGACTTTC. Translating gives CASSFPLSGANVLTF.